This TCR beta chain derives from a study of shared clonotypes between healthy human individuals. Study details: A donor's plate count was three for CD4 naive and three for CD4 memory; CD8 naive had two and CD8 memory one.

Per germline, CDR1 WNHNN and CDR2 SYGVQD (reference sequence). V lost 3 bases and J lost 5; bases outside the gene matches: 10. The CDR3 covers 15 residues. This clone showed up just once. No antigen is known for it. The data were produced by immunoSEQ multiplex PCR, yet TCRdb's version contains in-frame clones alone and is incomplete. The sample has more than 2,000,000 clones, around nine tenths seen once. Overall study results and limits: Memory subsets generally showed lower estimated richness than naive subsets. Shared clonotypes: about 5.3% naive CD4, about 4% naive CD8, about 2.4% memory CD4, more than 0.3% memory CD8. Measured sharing among donors was expected to vary with sequencing depth.

The clonotype comes from a man aged 18 to 35 in good health. V and J are TRBV10-1 and TRBJ2-7, with 7 positions matching TRBD1. The sequencing input was naive CD4+ T cells sorted from blood. Subset described: CD45RA+ positively selected. As DNA, the CDR3 is TGCGCCAGCAGTGACCCAAGGGACAGCCGCGACGAGCAGTACTTC. It codes for CASSDPRDSRDEQYF.